One and the same sample provided the 18 T cell receptor beta chains below, sequenced in a study of metastatic and nonmetastatic thyroid tumors (dated by TCRdb to 2020 to 2021). Libraries were constructed by PCR. Instrument used: Illumina HiSeq 4000. The public reads were reprocessed in TCRdb via fastp at Q25 and MiXCR, keeping in-frame beta chains. This sample holds about 17,000 clones; more than 25% were observed only once. The ten most abundant clones make up about 13% of the sample. No treatment had been received by any patient before thyroid surgery. Sequenced material: tumor tissue. These receptors originate from a female donor with papillary thyroid cancer or a benign thyroid nodule (not recorded which). Some clones in this sample may be carry-over from other donors' samples.

The chain joins TRBV30 to TRBJ1-2; 7 positions match TRBD1. V shed 6 bases and J 8 bases; nucleotides not matched to a gene: 6. The CDR3 sequence is 11 residues long. Germline assignment: CDR1 GTSNPN and CDR2 SVGIG (reference sequence). The CDR3 spells CACDRAPGYTF. CDR3 nucleotide sequence: TGTGCCTGTGACAGGGCGCCCGGCTACACCTTC.

The chain combines TRBV5-1 with TRBJ1-6, with D possibly matching TRBD1 (6 bases). This CDR3 has 15 residues. Germline V gene sequence: CDR1 SGHRS, CDR2 YFSETQ. Deletions cut 0 bases from V and 7 bases from J, with 11 bases between. The chain's CDR3 is CASSLERDKNSPLHF. The CDR3 coding sequence is TGCGCCAGCAGCTTGGAACGGGACAAAAATTCACCCCTCCACTTT.

The chain recombines TRBV2 with TRBJ2-5, with TRBD1 matching 9 bases. The CDR3 is 14 amino acids. The V gene end was trimmed by 7 bases and the J gene end by 5 bases; junction bases not matched to a gene: 8. Per germline, CDR1 SNHLY and CDR2 FYNNEI. The CDR3 DNA reads TGTGCCAGCACCCCGGGACAGGGAGGGGAGACCCAGTACTTC. This gives the protein CASTPGQGGETQYF.

This chain connects TRBV4-2 to TRBJ2-7; 13 bases fit TRBD2. Trimming removed 5 bases from V and 2 bases from J; junction bases left unmatched: 3. This CDR3 has 15 amino acids. Per germline, CDR1 LGHNA and CDR2 YNFKEQ. The CDR3 protein is CASSSGLAGAYEQYF. The CDR3 bases are TGTGCCAGCAGCTCTGGACTAGCGGGAGCCTACGAGCAGTACTTC.

CDR3 region: CASSSLAGGRTGELFF. For the CDR3, the DNA is TGCGCCAGCAGCTCCCTAGCGGGGGGGCGGACCGGGGAGCTGTTTTTT. This chain joins TRBV5-1 and TRBJ2-2; 12 bases align to TRBD2. The ends lost 3 bases at V and 5 bases at J; junction bases unmatched: 5. Germline V gene lookup returns CDR1 SGHRS and CDR2 YFSETQ. This CDR3 is 16 amino acids long. The entire variable domain, with the rest obtained from reference TRBV5-1 and TRBJ2-2, is as follows: KAGVTQTPRYLIKTRGQQVTLSCSPISGHRSVSWYQQTPGQGLQFLFEYFSETQRNKGNFPGRFSGRQFSNSRSEMNVSTLELGDSALYLCASSSLAGGRTGELFFGEGSRLTVL.

As for this clone: The germline gene is not matched at one end of the junction; a read error may be the cause. The V gene is TRBV5-4, the J gene TRBJ1-2, with D possibly TRBD1 on 6 matching bases. CDR3 length equals 13 residues. The germline gives CDR1 SGHNT, CDR2 YYREEE (reference sequence). The CDR3 DNA reads TGTGCCAGTAGCTTGTCCGGGGGCTGGGGCTACACCTTC. It yields the protein CASSLSGGWGYTF. Full variable domain (outside the CDR3, taken from reference TRBV5-4 and TRBJ1-2): ETGVTQSPTHLIKTRGQQVTLRCSSQSGHNTVSWYQQALGQGPQFIFQYYREEENGRGNFPPRFSGLQFPNYSSELNVNALELDDSALYLCASSLSGGWGYTFGSGTRLTVV.

This clone has more than one count but fewer than ten. V and J are TRBV12-3 or TRBV12-4 and TRBJ2-7, with 7 bases lining up with TRBD1. The CDR3 sequence is 17 residues long. The ends lost 6 bases at V and 0 bases at J; junction bases unmatched: 14. The CDR3 nucleotides read TGTGCCAGCAGCATCCGCCCCGGGACAGCCGCCTCCTACGAGCAGTACTTC. It translates to CASSIRPGTAASYEQYF.

This clone has at least ten counts. The rearrangement joins TRBV20-1 to TRBJ1-1; 7 nucleotides agree with TRBD1. CDR3 length: 15 residues. V gave up 3 bases and J gave up 2 bases; unmatched junction bases: 9. Germline CDR1 and CDR2: DFQATT and SNEGSKA (reference sequence). The CDR3 DNA is TGCAGTGCTAGCCCGACGACAGGGCATAACACTGAAGCTTTCTTT. It yields the protein CSASPTTGHNTEAFF.

This clone was detected a few times. The chain joins TRBV6-1 to TRBJ1-6; D uncertain. The CDR3 covers 13 residues. V was trimmed by 8 bases and J by 10 bases, leaving 15 bases between them. Germline loops: CDR1 MNHNS, CDR2 SASEGT. The chain's CDR3 is CASWRRESSPLHF. The DNA of the CDR3 is TGTGCCAGCTGGAGAAGGGAGAGCTCACCCCTCCACTTT.

In its sample, this clone was seen a few times. The CDR3 loop reads CASSLTGGSGYTF. The CDR3 DNA reads TGTGCCAGCAGCCTCACAGGGGGCAGTGGCTACACCTTC. The chain is built from TRBV12-3 or TRBV12-4 and TRBJ1-2, with TRBD1 matching 9 bases. V dropped 6 bases and J dropped 7; count of bases not matched to a gene: 6. The length of the CDR3 is 13 residues.

By sample share, this clone is medium-sized. The rearrangement links TRBV28 to TRBJ2-5; TRBD1 aligns across 9 bases. Per germline, CDR1 MDHEN and CDR2 SYDVKM. The CDR3 is 14 amino acids. V lost 7 bases to trimming and J lost 3 bases; unmatched junction nucleotides: 6. In DNA form, the CDR3 reads TGTGCCAGCACCGGTTGGGACAGGGAAGAGACCCAGTACTTC. Translating it yields CASTGWDREETQYF.

This clone was counted a single time. Being one base from a much bigger clone, this may be a read error. This chain joins TRBV11-2 and TRBJ2-3; D gene ambiguous. Trimming pared 4 bases from V and 4 bases from J, leaving 18 bases between. The germline V gene has CDR1 SGHAT and CDR2 FQNNGV. The CDR3 is 16 amino acids. CDR3 sequence (DNA): TGTGCCAGCAGCTCCCTTCCCGAACCTGGTCCAGATACGCAGTATTTT. Translating gives CASSSLPEPGPDTQYF. Using reference TRBV11-2 and TRBJ2-3 for the parts outside the CDR3, the full variable domain is EAGVAQSPRYKIIEKRQSVAFWCNPISGHATLYWYQQILGQGPKLLIQFQNNGVVDDSQLPKDRFSAERLKGVDSTLKIQPAKLEDSAVYLCASSSLPEPGPDTQYFGPGTRLTVL.

The chain recombines TRBV4-1 with TRBJ1-2; the match to TRBD1 covers 9 bases. J lost 2 bases, V lost 4 bases, and 5 bases had no gene match. Germline assignment: CDR1 MGHRA and CDR2 YSYEKL. This CDR3 contains 15 residues. The CDR3 DNA sequence: TGCGCCAGCAGCCCCGGGACAGGGCTAAACTATGGCTACACCTTC. Translating gives CASSPGTGLNYGYTF.

In its sample, this clone was seen many times. This sequence joins TRBV15 and TRBJ1-4; the D gene is possibly TRBD1 (5 bases). CDR3 size: 13 residues. The germline gives CDR1 LNHNV, CDR2 YYDKDF (reference sequence). V dropped 3 bases and J dropped 5 bases, with 7 bases sitting between them. DNA for the CDR3: TGTGCCACCAGCAGGACAGCAAATGAAAAACTGTTTTTT. Translation gives CATSRTANEKLFF.

This clone came up once. This chain links TRBV2 with TRBJ2-1; 8 nucleotides line up with TRBD2. The germline V gene encodes CDR1 SNHLY and CDR2 FYNNEI. This CDR3 contains 15 residues. V dropped 9 bases and J dropped 3; count of bases not matched to a gene: 10. CDR3 region: CASNKGLGSYNEQFF. Written as DNA, the CDR3 is TGTGCCAGTAATAAGGGACTAGGAAGCTACAATGAGCAGTTCTTC.

J is TRBJ2-7 and V is TRBV12-3 or TRBV12-4; D gene uncertain. V shed 3 bases and J shed 0 bases, with 9 bases lying between them. CDR3 length: 14 amino acids. CDR3 in amino acids: CASSLVVSSYEQYF. The CDR3 nucleotides read TGTGCCAGCAGTTTGGTCGTCAGCTCCTACGAGCAGTACTTC.

Only one count was recorded for this clone. The chain combines TRBV20-1 with TRBJ1-6; D might be TRBD1 (6 bases). This CDR3 contains 14 residues. Germline CDR1 and CDR2: DFQATT and SNEGSKA (reference sequence). V was trimmed by 6 bases and J by 4 bases, leaving 13 bases between them. CDR3 amino acids: CSAQGGGYNSPLHF. CDR3 sequence (DNA): TGCAGTGCCCAGGGAGGGGGATATAATTCACCCCTCCACTTT.

This clone turned up a few times. This chain connects TRBV6-1 to TRBJ2-1; D possibly corresponds to TRBD2 (5 bases). Germline assignment: CDR1 MNHNS and CDR2 SASEGT. Trimming stripped 6 bases from V and 10 bases from J, with 16 bases between. CDR3 length: 13 amino acids. CDR3: CASSPTQAGEQFF. The DNA of the CDR3 is TGTGCCAGCAGCCCGACCCAGGCGGGCGAGCAGTTCTTC.